The 8 T cell receptor beta chains presented below share a single source sample, sequenced in a study of T cells in tuberculosis. The data were produced by immunoSEQ multiplex PCR, yet TCRdb's version contains in-frame clones alone and is incomplete. The sample has fewer than 40,000 clones; roughly 97% are singletons. Sequenced material: PBMCs. The receptors here all came from a donor between 10 and 29 years old with latent tuberculosis or without tuberculosis infection.

This sequence joins TRBV2 and TRBJ2-7; the match to TRBD1 covers 9 bases. The CDR3 totals 14 residues. Germline lookup yields CDR1 SNHLY and CDR2 FYNNEI. Trimming took 6 bases from V and 2 from J; bases not matched to a gene: 5. This CDR3 is CASRKGTGPYEQYF. The CDR3 nucleotides are TGTGCCAGCAGGAAGGGGACAGGGCCCTACGAGCAGTACTTC. Full variable domain (outside the CDR3, taken from reference TRBV2 and TRBJ2-7): EPEVTQTPSHQVTQMGQEVILRCVPISNHLYFYWYRQILGQKVEFLVSFYNNEISEKSEIFDDQFSVERPDGSNFTLKIRSTKLEDSAMYFCASRKGTGPYEQYFGPGTRLTVT.

This chain connects TRBV6-1 to TRBJ1-4; D may be TRBD1 (5 bases). CDR1 and CDR2 from the germline V gene are MNHNS and SASEGT. Trimming left V 1 base short and J 10 bases short, with 13 bases between. CDR3 length: 14 amino acids. The CDR3 reads CASSEGSGRGKLFF. For the CDR3, the DNA is TGTGCCAGCAGTGAAGGGTCAGGGCGAGGAAAACTGTTTTTT.

V gene TRBV7-9 combines with J gene TRBJ2-5, with D tentatively TRBD1 (6 bases). V was trimmed by 1 base and J by 7 bases, leaving 10 bases between them. The CDR3 totals 13 residues. Germline-derived CDR1 and CDR2 are SEHNR and FQNEAQ (reference sequence). CDR3 sequence: CASSLDRAGTQYF. CDR3 sequence (DNA): TGTGCCAGCAGCTTAGACAGGGCCGGGACCCAGTACTTC.

The chain carries TRBV6-5 and TRBJ2-1, with a weak D call TRBD2 (5 bases). Germline V gene lookup returns CDR1 MNHEY and CDR2 SVGAGI. V lost 0 bases to trimming and J lost 2 bases, with 8 bases between them. The CDR3 length is 15 residues. The CDR3 loop is CASSYSAGTYNEQFF. As DNA, the CDR3 is TGTGCCAGCAGTTACTCGGCGGGTACCTACAATGAGCAGTTCTTC.

The V and J genes are TRBV18 and TRBJ1-5, with D unresolved. CDR1 is KGHSH and CDR2 is LQKENI in the germline V gene. This CDR3 has 16 residues. With 1 base removed from V and 0 bases from J, the gap between germline ends came to 10 bases. The CDR3 DNA follows: TGTGCCAGCTCACCACGAGTTGTGAATAGCAATCAGCCCCAGCATTTT. Its translation is CASSPRVVNSNQPQHF.

This chain uses TRBV7-2 with TRBJ2-2; D possibly corresponds to TRBD2 (5 bases). V lost 1 base to trimming and J lost 3 bases, with 12 bases between them. Germline V gene lookup returns CDR1 SGHTA and CDR2 FQGNSA. This CDR3 is 16 amino acids long. The CDR3: CASSLEDLGDTGELFF. As DNA, the CDR3 is TGTGCCAGCAGCTTAGAGGACCTCGGGGACACCGGGGAGCTGTTTTTT.

The chain links TRBV9 to TRBJ2-1; D may be TRBD1 (5 bases). The germline gives CDR1 SGDLS, CDR2 YYNGEE. V was clipped by 0 bases and J by 0 bases, with 7 bases between them. The CDR3 runs 15 residues. The CDR3: CASSVAGNSYNEQFF. As DNA, the CDR3 is TGTGCCAGCAGCGTAGCAGGGAACTCCTACAATGAGCAGTTCTTC.

The chain couples TRBV2 to TRBJ1-5, with TRBD1 identical over 8 bases. The CDR3 is made up of 16 amino acids. Germline-derived CDR1 and CDR2 are SNHLY and FYNNEI. With V trimmed by 2 bases and J by 4 bases, 7 bases remained unmatched. For the CDR3, the DNA is TGTGCCAGCAGTGAAACTATGGACAGGGCGAATCAGCCCCAGCATTTT. It translates to CASSETMDRANQPQHF. The full variable domain, with the rest looked up from reference TRBV2 and TRBJ1-5, is EPEVTQTPSHQVTQMGQEVILRCVPISNHLYFYWYRQILGQKVEFLVSFYNNEISEKSEIFDDQFSVERPDGSNFTLKIRSTKLEDSAMYFCASSETMDRANQPQHFGDGTRLSIL.